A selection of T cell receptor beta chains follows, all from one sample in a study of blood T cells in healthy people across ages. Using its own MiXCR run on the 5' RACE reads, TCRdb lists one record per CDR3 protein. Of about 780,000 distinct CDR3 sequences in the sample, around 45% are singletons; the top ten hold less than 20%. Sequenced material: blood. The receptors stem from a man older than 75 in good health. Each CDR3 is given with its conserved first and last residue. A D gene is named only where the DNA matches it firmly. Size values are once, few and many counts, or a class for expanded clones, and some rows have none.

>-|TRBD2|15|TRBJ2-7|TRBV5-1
CASSRTSGSCYEQYF
TGCGCCAGCAGCAGGACTAGCGGTTCATGCTACGAGCAGTACTTC
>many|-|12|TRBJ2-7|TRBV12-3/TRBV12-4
CASSSGLYEQYF
TGTGCCAGCAGCTCTGGACTATACGAGCAGTACTTC
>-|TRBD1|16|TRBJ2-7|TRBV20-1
CSARMPGQIFLWEQYF
TGCAGTGCTAGGATGCCGGGACAGATATTTCTATGGGAGCAGTACTTC
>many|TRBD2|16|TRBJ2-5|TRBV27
CASSFRGRGKQETQYF
TGTGCCAGCAGTTTCCGCGGGAGGGGAAAGCAAGAGACCCAGTACTTC
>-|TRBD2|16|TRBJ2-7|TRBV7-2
CASSLPGLAGINEQYF
TGTGCCAGCAGCTTACCGGGACTAGCGGGTATCAATGAGCAGTACTTC
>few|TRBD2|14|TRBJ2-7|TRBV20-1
CSATSGRGGYEQYF
TGCAGTGCTACTAGCGGGAGGGGTGGCTACGAGCAGTACTTC
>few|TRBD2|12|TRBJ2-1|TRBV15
CALSGSGNEQFF
TGTGCCCTGAGCGGGAGCGGCAATGAGCAGTTCTTC
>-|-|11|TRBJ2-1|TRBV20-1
CSARDEAEQFF
TGCAGTGCTAGAGATGAGGCTGAGCAGTTCTTC
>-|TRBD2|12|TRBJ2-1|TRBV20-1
CSARPSGREQFF
TGCAGTGCTAGACCGAGCGGGAGAGAGCAGTTCTTC
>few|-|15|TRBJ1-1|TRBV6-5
CASSYSGDGGTEAFF
TGTGCCAGCAGTTACTCAGGGGATGGTGGCACTGAAGCTTTCTTT
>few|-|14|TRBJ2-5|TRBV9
CASSVVTGGETQYF
TGTGCCAGCAGCGTAGTAACCGGCGGGGAGACCCAGTACTTC
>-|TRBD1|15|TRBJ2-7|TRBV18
CASSLGQGRSYEQYF
TGTGCCAGCTCACTAGGACAGGGACGGTCCTACGAGCAGTACTTC
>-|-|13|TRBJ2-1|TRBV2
CASSEASGGEQFF
TGTGCCAGCAGTGAAGCTAGCGGAGGTGAGCAGTTCTTC
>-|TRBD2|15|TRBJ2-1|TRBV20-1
CSAREVAGLYNEQFF
TGCAGTGCTAGAGAGGTAGCGGGATTGTACAATGAGCAGTTCTTC
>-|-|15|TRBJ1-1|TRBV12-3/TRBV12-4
CASKGAGRAVAEAFF
TGTGCCAGCAAGGGCGCGGGGAGGGCCGTCGCTGAAGCTTTCTTT
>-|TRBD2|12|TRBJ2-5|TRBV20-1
CSTAGGRETQYF
TGCAGCACCGCCGGGGGGAGGGAGACCCAGTACTTC
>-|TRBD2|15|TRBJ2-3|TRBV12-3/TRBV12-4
CASKTSGISTDTQYF
TGTGCCAGCAAAACTAGCGGGATTAGCACAGATACGCAGTATTTT
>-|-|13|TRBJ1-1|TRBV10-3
CAIRPNRNTEAFF
TGTGCCATCAGGCCCAACAGGAACACTGAAGCTTTCTTT
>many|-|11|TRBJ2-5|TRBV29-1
CSLRFGETQYF
TGCAGCCTGAGGTTTGGCGAGACCCAGTACTTC
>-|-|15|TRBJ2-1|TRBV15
CATSRKLASYNEQFF
TGTGCCACCAGCAGGAAACTTGCCTCCTACAATGAGCAGTTCTTC
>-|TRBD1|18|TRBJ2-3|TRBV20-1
CSARPVVFTGQISDTQYF
TGCAGTGCTAGACCGGTAGTTTTCACGGGACAGATATCAGATACGCAGTATTTT
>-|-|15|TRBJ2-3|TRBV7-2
CASSIAGLTLDTQYF
TGTGCCAGCAGCATAGCCGGACTAACACTCGATACGCAGTATTTT
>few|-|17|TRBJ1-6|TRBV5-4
CASSLEAEPSYNSPLHF
TGTGCCAGCAGCTTGGAGGCAGAACCTTCCTATAATTCACCCCTCCACTTT
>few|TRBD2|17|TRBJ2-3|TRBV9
CASSDGGTSGPTDTQYF
TGTGCCAGCAGCGACGGGGGAACTAGCGGGCCCACAGATACGCAGTATTTT
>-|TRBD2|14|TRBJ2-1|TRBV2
CASSPAGGHNEQFF
TGTGCCAGCAGCCCAGCGGGAGGGCATAATGAGCAGTTCTTC
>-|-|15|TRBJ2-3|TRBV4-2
CASSQEWQRKDTQYF
TGTGCCAGCAGCCAAGAATGGCAGAGAAAGGATACGCAGTATTTT
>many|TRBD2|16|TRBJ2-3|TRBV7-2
CASSLVTSGDTDTQYF
TGTGCCAGCAGCTTAGTAACTAGCGGGGACACAGATACGCAGTATTTT
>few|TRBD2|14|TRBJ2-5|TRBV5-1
CATRPGGSVETQYF
TGCGCCACCCGACCTGGCGGGAGCGTTGAGACCCAGTACTTC
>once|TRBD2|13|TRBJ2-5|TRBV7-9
CASSLAVGREQYF
TGTGCCAGCAGCTTAGCGGTAGGGCGGGAGCAGTACTTC
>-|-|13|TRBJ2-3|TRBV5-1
CASSGDSADTQYF
TGCGCCAGCAGCGGGGATTCGGCAGATACGCAGTATTTT
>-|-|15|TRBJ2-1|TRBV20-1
CSARTWGAGYNEQFF
TGCAGTGCTCGGACCTGGGGGGCCGGTTACAATGAGCAGTTCTTC
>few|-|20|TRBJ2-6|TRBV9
CASSVGLLGRVNSGANVLTF
TGTGCCAGCAGCGTAGGATTGCTCGGCAGGGTTAATTCTGGGGCCAACGTCCTGACTTTC
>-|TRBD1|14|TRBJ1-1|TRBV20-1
CSAPGQGGTTEAFF
TGCAGTGCGCCGGGACAGGGTGGGACCACTGAAGCTTTCTTT
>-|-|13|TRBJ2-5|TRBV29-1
CSVEENSGETQYF
TGCAGCGTTGAAGAAAATTCCGGAGAGACCCAGTACTTC
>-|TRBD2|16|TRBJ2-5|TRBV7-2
CASSISLAGGAETQYF
TGTGCCAGCAGCATAAGCCTAGCGGGAGGCGCAGAGACCCAGTACTTC
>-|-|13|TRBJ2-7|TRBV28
CASSRVGPYEQYF
TGTGCCAGCAGCCGGGTCGGGCCCTACGAGCAGTACTTC
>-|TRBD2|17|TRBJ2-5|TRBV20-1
CSARGAASGSYGETQYF
TGCAGTGCTAGAGGGGCGGCTAGCGGGAGTTATGGAGAGACCCAGTACTTC
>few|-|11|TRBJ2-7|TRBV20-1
CSARLNYEQYF
TGCAGTGCTAGACTGAACTACGAGCAGTACTTC
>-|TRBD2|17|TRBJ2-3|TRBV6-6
CASSLILSGGTSDTQYF
TGTGCCAGCAGTCTTATTCTTAGCGGGGGGACGTCAGATACGCAGTATTTT
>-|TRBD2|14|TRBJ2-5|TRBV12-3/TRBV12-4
CASSFQGLRETQYF
TGTGCCAGTAGTTTCCAGGGACTACGAGAGACCCAGTACTTC
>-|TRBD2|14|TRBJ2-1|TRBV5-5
CASSSTSGRDEQFF
TGTGCCAGCAGCTCGACTAGCGGACGAGATGAGCAGTTCTTC
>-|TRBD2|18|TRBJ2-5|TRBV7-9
CASSSGLAGGPAVETQYF
TGTGCCAGCAGCTCAGGACTAGCGGGAGGGCCTGCGGTAGAGACCCAGTACTTC
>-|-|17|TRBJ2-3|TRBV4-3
CASSQVRGHLFTDTQYF
TGCGCCAGCAGCCAAGTAAGGGGACATCTTTTCACAGATACGCAGTATTTT
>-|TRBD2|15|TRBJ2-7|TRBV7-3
CASSPGGSSYNEQYF
TGTGCCAGCAGCCCCGGCGGGAGCTCCTACAATGAGCAGTACTTC
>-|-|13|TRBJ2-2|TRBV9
CASSVVPGGELFF
TGTGCCAGCAGCGTGGTCCCGGGCGGGGAGCTGTTTTTT